The source of this T cell receptor (beta chain) is a study of long-term antiretroviral therapy in people with HIV. Study results and limitations: It was observed that HIV repertoires exhibited narrower CDR3 length ranges than controls. Although diversity increased after ART, it remained lower than in transplant donor controls. The repertoire was dominated at all time points by clones expanded before ART.

Every specimen held between about 0.9-11 million cryopreserved PBMC. These were thawed and washed before DNA extraction. Version v3.0 of the immunoSEQ assay was performed at survey level. TCRdb's copy holds only in-frame clones and misses some; the assay was immunoSEQ multiplex PCR. The sample includes 21,000 or so clones, about 80% of them seen just once. In the case of this clone: Its antigen is not known.

Trimming cost V 3 bases and J 5 bases, with 21 bases left between them. In germline, CDR1 is SGDLS, CDR2 YYNGEE. The CDR3 is 16 amino acids. This specimen consisted of unsorted PBMCs, obtained 0.3 years after starting antiretroviral therapy. The receptor was derived from a man aged 45-65 years with HIV. This chain links TRBV9 with TRBJ2-7; unclear D gene. The CDR3 region has the DNA TGTGCCAGCAGCGCGACGCATCTAGGCCTTAAGGACGAGCAGTACTTC. Translation gives CASSATHLGLKDEQYF. Full variable domain (remainder filled in from reference TRBV9 and TRBJ2-7): DSGVTQTPKHLITATGQRVTLRCSPRSGDLSVYWYQQSLDQGLQFLIQYYNGEERAKGNILERFSAQQFPDLHSELNLSSLELGDSALYFCASSATHLGLKDEQYFGPGTRLTVT.